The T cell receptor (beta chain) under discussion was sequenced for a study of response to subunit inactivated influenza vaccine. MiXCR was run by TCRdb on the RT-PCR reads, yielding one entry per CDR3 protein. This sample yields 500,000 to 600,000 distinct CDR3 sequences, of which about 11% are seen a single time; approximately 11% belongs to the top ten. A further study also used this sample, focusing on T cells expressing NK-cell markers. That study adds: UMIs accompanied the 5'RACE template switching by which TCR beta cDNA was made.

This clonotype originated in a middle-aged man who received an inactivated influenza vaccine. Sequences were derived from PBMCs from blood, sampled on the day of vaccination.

CDR3 DNA: TGTGCCAGCAGCTTGCTTTCCATGGGACCCCGGCAGGGCGAGCAGTACTTC. This translates into CASSLLSMGPRQGEQYF. The gene calls are TRBV7-8 and TRBJ2-7; D tentatively reads TRBD1 or TRBD2 (5 bases each). This CDR3 spans 17 amino acids. The germline CDR1 and CDR2 sequences are SGHVS and FQNEAQ. The ends were cut back, 3 bases at V and 6 bases at J, with 24 bases in the middle.